This T cell receptor beta chain stems from a study of cytomegalovirus exposure and HLA in healthy donors. Study at large: In terms of ancestry, the Caucasian-associated cluster contained around 79% of the 300 to 400 genotyped donors. The study, taken as a whole, reports: Trimming of TCR beta V- and J-genes showed a link, identified in a later analysis, to a missense DCLRE1C variant. As immune exposure information, only CMV serostatus was available.

Primers for the PCR totalled 60 Vbeta and 13 Jbeta. Measured with immunoSEQ multiplex PCR; TCRdb has only the in-frame clones, and not every one. The sample totals 40,000 to 50,000 clones; its top ten clones hold 2% to 2.5%. As for the donors, each was a healthy bone marrow donor. Germline CDR1 is SGDLS and CDR2 is YYNGEE. The CDR3 contains 16 residues. The junction had 10 bases not matched to a gene; V was cut back by 4 bases and J by 6 bases. As for this clone: Its antigen is not identified.

Specimen: PBMCs. The V and J genes are TRBV9 and TRBJ1-1; 12 positions agree with TRBD1. The receptor's source is a woman aged 40 to 49 in good health and CMV-seronegative. In nucleotides, the CDR3 is TGTGCCAGCAGCCCCTGGGACAGGGGGCCGGTTTCTGAAGCTTTCTTT. Protein sequence: CASSPWDRGPVSEAFF.